This record looks at one T cell receptor beta chain sequence and its context. This entry comes from a study of blood T cell repertoires in COVID-19. This CDR3 is 16 amino acids long. The germline V gene encodes CDR1 MNHEY and CDR2 SVGAGI. The trim removed 0 bases at V and 3 bases at J, leaving 5 bases unmatched. In the authors' methods: Using reference gene primer amplification, nucleated cell counts were estimated. Clones were sequenced by immunoSEQ multiplex PCR, and TCRdb holds only the in-frame ones, with some missing. D and trimming come from the DNA, and the V and J calls and clone size come from that table. The repertoire has about 200,000 clones, approximately 86% of them found once; the top ten carry about 3.8%.

Sequenced material: PBMCs or T cells enriched from blood (not recorded which). The source is a woman between 40 and 50 years old with acute COVID-19. This chain joins TRBV6-5 and TRBJ1-5, with 7 bases matching TRBD1. CDR3 residues: CASSYSTGVSNQPQHF. CDR3 bases: TGTGCCAGCAGTTACTCTACAGGGGTCTCCAATCAGCCCCAGCATTTT.